These 22 T cell receptor beta chains originate from one sample sequenced in a study of blood T cell repertoires in COVID-19 (dated by TCRdb to 2020 to 2021). The library came from the immunoSEQ multiplex PCR assay. TCRdb stores this immuneACCESS table with in-frame sequences only. Part of the clones is absent; in the studies checked, under half of the shortfall reflects unresolved V genes, and no reason is known for the rest. The sample table lists tens of thousands of clones, about 71% of them with a count of one. The top ten clonotypes cover roughly 4% of the sample. Material for sequencing was peripheral blood. Source of these receptors: a woman aged 50 to 60 with acute or convalescent COVID-19.

The CDR3 DNA follows: TGTGCCAGTAGTCTACAGGGGATGAACACTGAAGCTTTCTTT. Its translation is CASSLQGMNTEAFF. The rearrangement uses TRBV19 and TRBJ1-1; 7 bases agree with TRBD1. Trimming cost V 5 bases and J 0 bases; bases outside gene matches: 3. Germline V gene lookup returns CDR1 LNHDA and CDR2 SQIVND (reference sequence). This CDR3 is built from 14 residues. Full variable domain (missing parts from reference TRBV19 and TRBJ1-1): DGGITQSPKYLFRKEGQNVTLSCEQNLNHDAMYWYRQDPGQGLRLIYYSQIVNDFQKGDIAEGYSVSREKKESFPLTVTSAQKNPTAFYLCASSLQGMNTEAFFGQGTRLTVV.

The chain combines TRBV4-2 with TRBJ1-6; 9 bases are a match to TRBD1. Germline assignment: CDR1 LGHNA and CDR2 YNFKEQ. V was pared by 6 bases and J by 10 bases, with 13 bases of the junction left unmatched. This CDR3 comprises 16 residues. This CDR3 reads CASRLDPGQGQSPLHF. DNA of the CDR3: TGTGCCAGCAGACTCGATCCGGGACAGGGACAGTCACCCCTCCACTTT.

The chain's CDR3 is CASSLGTGSHEQYF. In DNA form, the CDR3 reads TGCGCCAGCAGCTTGGGGACAGGGTCCCACGAGCAGTACTTC. The V call is TRBV5-1, the J call TRBJ2-7, with 8 bases aligning to TRBD1. The germline CDR1 and CDR2 sequences are SGHRS and YFSETQ. V lost 0 bases to trimming and J lost 5 bases; unmatched junction nucleotides: 4. The CDR3 has 14 residues.

V is TRBV5-1 and J is TRBJ2-1; D is undetermined. The V gene's germline CDR1 is SGHRS and CDR2 YFSETQ. Trimming removed 4 bases from V and 6 bases from J, with 8 bases in between. CDR3 size: 12 residues. CDR3 region: CASSPSLNEQFF. The CDR3 bases are TGCGCCAGCAGCCCCTCTCTCAATGAGCAGTTCTTC.

The chain recombines TRBV9 with TRBJ2-1; 9 bases map to TRBD2. The germline gives CDR1 SGDLS, CDR2 YYNGEE. With 0 bases clipped from V and 10 bases from J, the junction kept 8 bases outside the gene matches. CDR3 size: 15 residues. This CDR3 is CASSVDPSGVGEQFF. The CDR3 DNA reads TGTGCCAGCAGCGTAGATCCTAGCGGGGTAGGGGAGCAGTTCTTC.

This chain connects TRBV5-5 to TRBJ2-7; possibly TRBD2 for D (5 bases). Germline V gene sequence: CDR1 SGHKS, CDR2 YYEKEE (reference sequence). The CDR3 is 11 residues long. V lost 2 bases and J lost 7, with 7 bases in between. CDR3 nucleotide sequence: TGTGCCAGCAGCTTTCGGGGTGAGCAGTACTTC. Its protein is CASSFRGEQYF.

The chain recombines TRBV12-3 or TRBV12-4 with TRBJ1-4, with D possibly being TRBD1 (6 bases). V gave up 8 bases and J gave up 6 bases, with 13 bases separating them. The CDR3 loop spans 13 amino acids. CDR3: CASVEGGDEKLFF. The CDR3 DNA sequence: TGTGCCAGCGTGGAGGGGGGGGATGAAAAACTGTTTTTT.

In its sample, this clone was seen a few times. This sequence joins TRBV27 and TRBJ2-1; 7 positions agree with TRBD2. The V segment lost 6 bases and the J segment 0 bases; nucleotides outside the gene matches: 2. The CDR3 extends over 14 amino acids. Germline CDR1 and CDR2: MNHEY and SMNVEV (reference sequence). The CDR3 is CASRGGSSYNEQFF. The CDR3 DNA is TGTGCCAGCAGGGGCGGGAGCTCCTACAATGAGCAGTTCTTC.

Only one count was recorded for this clone. At one boundary the junction diverges from the germline segment, which might be a read error. The V call is TRBV20-1, the J call TRBJ1-1; 7 nucleotides line up with TRBD1. The CDR3 contains 14 residues. CDR1 and CDR2 (germline): DFQATT, SNEGSKA (reference sequence). The CDR3 loop reads CSASGTALLDETFF. DNA of the CDR3: TGCAGTGCTAGTGGGACAGCTCTTCTCGATGAAACTTTCTTT.

The rearrangement joins TRBV6-2 or TRBV6-3 to TRBJ1-2, with D unclear. The CDR3 is 13 amino acids. The V and J ends lost 2 bases and 4 bases respectively, with 8 bases between them. Germline V gene data show CDR1 as MNHEY and CDR2 as SVGEGT. The CDR3 is CASSYDGGYGYTF. The DNA for the CDR3 is TGTGCCAGCAGTTACGACGGAGGCTATGGCTACACCTTC.

V and J are TRBV4-2 and TRBJ1-1; 8 nucleotides match TRBD1. From germline, CDR1 is LGHNA and CDR2 YNFKEQ. The length of the CDR3 is 16 residues. V was pared by 5 bases and J by 5 bases, with 13 bases of the junction left unmatched. The CDR3 reads CASSERTGTGGTEAFF. Here the CDR3 DNA reads TGTGCCAGCAGCGAACGAACCGGGACAGGTGGTACTGAAGCTTTCTTT.

This chain links TRBV28 with TRBJ1-1; tentatively, D is TRBD1 (5 bases). Trimming took 7 bases from V and 11 from J, leaving 14 bases between them. CDR3 length: 11 amino acids. The germline gives CDR1 MDHEN, CDR2 SYDVKM. The CDR3 spells CASTGGVEAFF. DNA of the CDR3: TGTGCCAGCACGGGGGGGGTGGAGGCTTTCTTT.

The V call is TRBV27, the J call TRBJ1-2, with 8 bases aligning to TRBD1. CDR3 length: 13 amino acids. V shed 3 bases, J shed 8 bases, and the junction held 5 bases outside the gene matches. Germline assignment: CDR1 MNHEY and CDR2 SMNVEV (reference sequence). The CDR3 spells CASSLDRDFGYTF. In nucleotides, the CDR3 is TGTGCCAGCAGTTTGGACAGGGACTTCGGCTACACCTTC.

CDR3 protein: CASSPDNNQPQHF. CDR3 DNA: TGTGCCAGCAGTCCGGACAACAATCAGCCCCAGCATTTT. The chain has TRBV3-1 (or the pseudogene TRBV3-2) and TRBJ1-5; the D gene is possibly TRBD1 (5 bases). The CDR3 is 13 residues long. Deletions cut 6 bases from V and 3 bases from J, with 9 bases between. CDR1 is LGHDT, CDR2 YNNKEL, per germline (reference sequence).

This clone has more than one count but fewer than ten. The V call is TRBV27, the J call TRBJ2-7; D is ambiguous. The CDR3 is 14 amino acids. Germline V lookup: CDR1 MNHEY, CDR2 SMNVEV (reference sequence). Trimming took off 5 bases at V and 4 bases at J, with 15 bases between the two ends. CDR3 protein: CASSATALSYEQYF. The CDR3, as DNA: TGTGCCAGCAGTGCAACCGCCCTTAGTTACGAGCAGTACTTC.

The chain employs TRBV28 and TRBJ1-4, with no clear D. The V end was cut by 3 bases, the J end by 10 bases, with 15 bases between. The CDR3 sequence is 14 residues long. Germline CDR1 MDHEN, CDR2 SYDVKM. The CDR3 spells CASSLNPLPGKLFF. CDR3 in DNA: TGTGCCAGCAGTTTGAACCCTCTACCCGGAAAACTGTTTTTT. The complete variable domain, with remaining parts taken from reference TRBV28 and TRBJ1-4, reads DVKVTQSSRYLVKRTGEKVFLECVQDMDHENMFWYRQDPGLGLRLIYFSYDVKMKEKGDIPEGYSVSREKKERFSLILESASTNQTSMYLCASSLNPLPGKLFFGSGTQLSVL.

The chain links TRBV19 to TRBJ2-3; D is perhaps TRBD2 (6 bases). CDR3 length: 14 amino acids. CDR1 and CDR2 from the germline V gene are LNHDA and SQIVND (reference sequence). V lost 6 bases, J lost 6 bases, and 16 bases lay in between. The CDR3 sequence is CASRLKSSADTQYF. Here the CDR3 DNA reads TGTGCCAGTAGGCTTAAATCTAGCGCGGATACGCAGTATTTT.

The J gene is TRBJ2-3, the V gene TRBV19, with D maybe TRBD2 (6 bases). CDR1 and CDR2 from the germline V gene are LNHDA and SQIVND (reference sequence). CDR3 size: 14 residues. The V and J ends lost 8 bases and 1 base respectively, with 13 bases between them. The CDR3 loop is CASGRGYGTDTQYF. DNA of the CDR3: TGTGCCAGTGGTCGGGGGTACGGCACAGATACGCAGTATTTT.

This clone was found a few times. This chain connects TRBV30 to TRBJ1-2; D unclear. This CDR3 has 17 amino acids. V gave up 5 bases and J gave up 4 bases, with 26 bases separating them. CDR1 and CDR2 (germline): GTSNPN, SVGIG (reference sequence). For the CDR3, the DNA is TGTGCCTGGTCTATAGAGGGTCTCCCGGCCATGGGCTATGGCTACACCTTC. Protein: CAWSIEGLPAMGYGYTF.

In its sample, this clone was seen a few times. This sequence joins TRBV20-1 and TRBJ1-2; D is uncertain. The CDR3 runs to 8 residues. Germline V lookup: CDR1 DFQATT, CDR2 SNEGSKA (reference sequence). CDR3 sequence: CSSYGYTF. In DNA, the CDR3 is TGCAGCTCCTATGGCTACACCTTC.

The gene calls are TRBV27 and TRBJ2-1; tentatively, D is TRBD2 (5 bases). V was pared by 6 bases and J by 2 bases, with 11 bases between. The V gene's germline CDR1 is MNHEY and CDR2 SMNVEV (reference sequence). The CDR3 covers 14 residues. CDR3 protein: CASSTGYTYNEQFF. CDR3 bases: TGTGCCAGCAGCACGGGGTATACCTACAATGAGCAGTTCTTC.

This clone was recorded only once. V is TRBV5-1 and J is TRBJ2-3; tentative D call: TRBD1 (8 bases). The ends were cut back, 7 bases at V and 3 bases at J, with 18 bases in the middle. This CDR3 is 15 amino acids long. The germline V gene encodes CDR1 SGHRS and CDR2 YFSETQ. The DNA of the CDR3 is TGCGCCAGCGGGAGGGACAGGCCATTGACAGATACGCAGTATTTT. As protein: CASGRDRPLTDTQYF.